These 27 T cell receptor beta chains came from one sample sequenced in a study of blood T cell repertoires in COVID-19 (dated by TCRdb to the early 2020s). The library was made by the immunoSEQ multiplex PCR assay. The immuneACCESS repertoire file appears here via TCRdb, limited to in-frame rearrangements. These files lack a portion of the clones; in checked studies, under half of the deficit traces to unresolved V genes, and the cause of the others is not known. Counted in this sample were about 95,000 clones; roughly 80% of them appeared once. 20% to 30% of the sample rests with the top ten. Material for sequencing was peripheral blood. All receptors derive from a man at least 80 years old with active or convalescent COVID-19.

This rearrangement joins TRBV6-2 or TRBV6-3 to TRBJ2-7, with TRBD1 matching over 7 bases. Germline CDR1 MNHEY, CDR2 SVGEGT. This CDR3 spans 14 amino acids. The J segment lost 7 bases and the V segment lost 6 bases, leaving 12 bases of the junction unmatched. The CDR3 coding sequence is TGTGCCAGCAGCCACGGACAGGCCGAGGGGGAGCAGTACTTC. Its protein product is CASSHGQAEGEQYF.

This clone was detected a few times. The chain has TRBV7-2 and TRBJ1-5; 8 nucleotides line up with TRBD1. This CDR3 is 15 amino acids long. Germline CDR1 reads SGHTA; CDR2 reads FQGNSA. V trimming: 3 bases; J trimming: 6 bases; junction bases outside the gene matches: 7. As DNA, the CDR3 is TGTGCCAGCAGCTTCGATGGACAGGGATTTCAGCCCCAGCATTTT. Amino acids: CASSFDGQGFQPQHF. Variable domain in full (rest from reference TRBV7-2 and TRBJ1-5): GAGVSQSPSNKVTEKGKDVELRCDPISGHTALYWYRQSLGQGLEFLIYFQGNSAPDKSGLPSDRFSAERTGGSVSTLTIQRTQQEDSAVYLCASSFDGQGFQPQHFGDGTRLSIL.

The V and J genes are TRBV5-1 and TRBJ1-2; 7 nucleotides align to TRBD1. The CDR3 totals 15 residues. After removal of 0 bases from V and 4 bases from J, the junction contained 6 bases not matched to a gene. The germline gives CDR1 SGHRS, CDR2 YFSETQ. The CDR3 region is CASSLESGQPYGYTF. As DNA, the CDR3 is TGCGCCAGCAGCTTGGAATCGGGACAGCCCTATGGCTACACCTTC.

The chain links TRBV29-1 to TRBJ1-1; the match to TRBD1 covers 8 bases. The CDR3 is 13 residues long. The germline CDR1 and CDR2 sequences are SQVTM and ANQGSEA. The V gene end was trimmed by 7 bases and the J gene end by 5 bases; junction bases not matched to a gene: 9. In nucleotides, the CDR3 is TGCAGCGCCCGGACAGGGCAGGTGACTGAAGCTTTCTTT. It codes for CSARTGQVTEAFF.

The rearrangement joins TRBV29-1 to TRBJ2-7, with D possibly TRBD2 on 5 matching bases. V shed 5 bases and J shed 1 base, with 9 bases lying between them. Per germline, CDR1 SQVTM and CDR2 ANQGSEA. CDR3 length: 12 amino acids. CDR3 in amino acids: CSVFTGSYEQYF. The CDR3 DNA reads TGCAGCGTTTTTACGGGGTCCTACGAGCAGTACTTC.

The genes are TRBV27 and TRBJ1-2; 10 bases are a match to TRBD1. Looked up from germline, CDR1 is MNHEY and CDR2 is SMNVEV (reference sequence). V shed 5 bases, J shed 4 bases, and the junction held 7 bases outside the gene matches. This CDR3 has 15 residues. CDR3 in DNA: TGTGCCAGCAGTCCGGGACAGGGGATGCCCTATGGCTACACCTTC. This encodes CASSPGQGMPYGYTF.

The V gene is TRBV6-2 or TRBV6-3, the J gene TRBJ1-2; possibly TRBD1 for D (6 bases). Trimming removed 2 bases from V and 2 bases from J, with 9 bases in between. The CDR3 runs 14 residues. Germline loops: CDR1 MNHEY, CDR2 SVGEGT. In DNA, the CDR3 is TGTGCCAGCAGTTACGGGACACTAAACTATGGCTACACCTTC. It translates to CASSYGTLNYGYTF.

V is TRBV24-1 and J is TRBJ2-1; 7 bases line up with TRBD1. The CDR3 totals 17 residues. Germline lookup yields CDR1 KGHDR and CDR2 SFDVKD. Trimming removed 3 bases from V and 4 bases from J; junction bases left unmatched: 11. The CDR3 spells CATSDGGQASSYNEQFF. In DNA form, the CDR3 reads TGTGCCACCAGTGATGGAGGACAGGCCTCATCTTACAATGAGCAGTTCTTC.

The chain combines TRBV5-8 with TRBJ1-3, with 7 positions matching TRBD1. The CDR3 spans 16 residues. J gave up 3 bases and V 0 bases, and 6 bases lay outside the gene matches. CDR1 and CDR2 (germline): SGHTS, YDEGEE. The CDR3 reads CASSLGPGGYGNTIYF. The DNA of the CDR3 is TGTGCCAGCAGCTTGGGTCCAGGGGGGTATGGAAACACCATATATTTT. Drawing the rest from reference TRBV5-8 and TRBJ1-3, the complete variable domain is EAGVTQSPTHLIKTRGQQATLRCSPISGHTSVYWYQQALGLGLQFLLWYDEGEERNRGNFPPRFSGRQFPNYSSELNVNALELEDSALYLCASSLGPGGYGNTIYFGEGSWLTVV.

The CDR3 DNA sequence: TGTGCCTGGAGTCGGGGGGGGCACTCCTACAATGAGCAGTTCTTC. Translated, it gives CAWSRGGHSYNEQFF. The chain joins TRBV30 to TRBJ2-1; 8 nucleotides align to TRBD2. CDR1 GTSNPN and CDR2 SVGIG come from the germline V gene (reference sequence). The CDR3 covers 15 residues. Trimming cost V 2 bases and J 0 bases; bases outside gene matches: 3.

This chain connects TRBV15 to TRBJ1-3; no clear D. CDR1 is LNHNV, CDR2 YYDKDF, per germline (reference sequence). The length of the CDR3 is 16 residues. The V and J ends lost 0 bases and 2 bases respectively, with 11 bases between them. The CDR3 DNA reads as TGTGCCACCAGCAGAGATCGAACAGCAACTGGAAACACCATATATTTT. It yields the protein CATSRDRTATGNTIYF.

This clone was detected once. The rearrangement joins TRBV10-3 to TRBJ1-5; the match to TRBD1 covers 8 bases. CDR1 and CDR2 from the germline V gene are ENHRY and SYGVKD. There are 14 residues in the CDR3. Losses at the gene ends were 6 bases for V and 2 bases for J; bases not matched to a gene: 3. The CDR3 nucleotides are TGTGCCATCAGCGGACAGGGTGGCAATCAGCCCCAGCATTTT. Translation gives CAISGQGGNQPQHF.

The CDR3 loop is CSVEEADSSTEAFF. The CDR3, as DNA: TGCAGCGTTGAGGAAGCGGACAGTTCCACTGAAGCTTTCTTT. The V and J genes are TRBV29-1 and TRBJ1-1; D is perhaps TRBD1 (6 bases). CDR3 length: 14 residues. Looked up from germline, CDR1 is SQVTM and CDR2 is ANQGSEA. V lost 3 bases and J 4 bases, leaving 15 bases between the germline ends.

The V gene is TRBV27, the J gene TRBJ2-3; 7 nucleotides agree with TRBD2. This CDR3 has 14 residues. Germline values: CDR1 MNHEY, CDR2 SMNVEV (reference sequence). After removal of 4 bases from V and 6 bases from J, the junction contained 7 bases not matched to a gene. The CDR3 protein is CASSSTLAADTQYF. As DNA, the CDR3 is TGTGCCAGCAGTTCGACCCTAGCGGCGGATACGCAGTATTTT.

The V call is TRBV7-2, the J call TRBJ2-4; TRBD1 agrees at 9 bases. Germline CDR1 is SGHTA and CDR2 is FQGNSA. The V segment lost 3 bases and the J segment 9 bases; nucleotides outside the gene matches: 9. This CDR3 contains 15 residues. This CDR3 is CASSFSGTGMSIQYF. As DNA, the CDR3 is TGTGCCAGCAGCTTCTCCGGGACAGGGATGAGCATTCAGTACTTC.

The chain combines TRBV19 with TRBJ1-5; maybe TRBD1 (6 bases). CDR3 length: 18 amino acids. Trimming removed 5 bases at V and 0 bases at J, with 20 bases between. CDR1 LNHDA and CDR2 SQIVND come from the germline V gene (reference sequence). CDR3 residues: CASSPRGGTQYSNQPQHF. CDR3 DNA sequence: TGTGCCAGTAGTCCCCGGGGTGGGACACAGTATAGCAATCAGCCCCAGCATTTT.

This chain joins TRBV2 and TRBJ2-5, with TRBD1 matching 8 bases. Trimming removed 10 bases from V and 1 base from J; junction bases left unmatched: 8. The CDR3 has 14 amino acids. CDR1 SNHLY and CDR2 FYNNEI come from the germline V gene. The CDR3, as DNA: TGTGCCAACACACAGGACAGGGCCCAAGAGACCCAGTACTTC. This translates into CANTQDRAQETQYF.

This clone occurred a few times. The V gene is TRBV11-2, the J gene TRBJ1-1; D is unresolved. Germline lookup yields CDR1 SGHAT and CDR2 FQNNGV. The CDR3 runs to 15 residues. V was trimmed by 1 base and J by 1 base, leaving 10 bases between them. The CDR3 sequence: CASSLGPGGNTEAFF. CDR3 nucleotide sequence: TGTGCCAGCAGCTTAGGTCCAGGAGGGAACACTGAAGCTTTCTTT.

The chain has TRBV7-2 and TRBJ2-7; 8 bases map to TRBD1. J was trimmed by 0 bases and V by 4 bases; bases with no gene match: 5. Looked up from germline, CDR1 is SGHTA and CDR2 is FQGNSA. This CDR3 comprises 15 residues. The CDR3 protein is CASSSRTGPSYEQYF. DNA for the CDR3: TGTGCCAGCAGCTCCCGGACAGGGCCCTCCTACGAGCAGTACTTC. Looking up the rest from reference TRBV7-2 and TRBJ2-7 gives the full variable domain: GAGVSQSPSNKVTEKGKDVELRCDPISGHTALYWYRQSLGQGLEFLIYFQGNSAPDKSGLPSDRFSAERTGGSVSTLTIQRTQQEDSAVYLCASSSRTGPSYEQYFGPGTRLTVT.

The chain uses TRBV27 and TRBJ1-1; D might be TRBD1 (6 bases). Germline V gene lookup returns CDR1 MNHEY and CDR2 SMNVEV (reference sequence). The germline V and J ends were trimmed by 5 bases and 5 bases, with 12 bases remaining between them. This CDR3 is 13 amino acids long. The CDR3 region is CASSTIGGTEAFF. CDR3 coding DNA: TGTGCCAGCAGTACGATAGGGGGAACTGAAGCTTTCTTT.

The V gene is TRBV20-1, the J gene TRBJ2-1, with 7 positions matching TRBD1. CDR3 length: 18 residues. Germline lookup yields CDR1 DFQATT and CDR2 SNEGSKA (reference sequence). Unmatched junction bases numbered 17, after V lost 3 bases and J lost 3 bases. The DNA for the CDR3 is TGCAGTGCTAGTAGGCAGGGGGTGTTAGACTCGGACTACAATGAGCAGTTCTTC. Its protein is CSASRQGVLDSDYNEQFF.

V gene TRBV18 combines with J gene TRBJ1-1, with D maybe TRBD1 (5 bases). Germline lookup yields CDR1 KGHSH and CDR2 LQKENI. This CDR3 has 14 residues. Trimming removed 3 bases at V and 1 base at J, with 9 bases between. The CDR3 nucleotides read TGTGCCAGCTCACCGGGCGGGGGGAACACTGAAGCTTTCTTT. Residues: CASSPGGGNTEAFF.

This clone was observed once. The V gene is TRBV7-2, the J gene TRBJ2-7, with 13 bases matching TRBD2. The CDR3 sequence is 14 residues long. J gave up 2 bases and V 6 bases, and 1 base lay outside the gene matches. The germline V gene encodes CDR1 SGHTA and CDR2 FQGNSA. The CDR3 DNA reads TGTGCCAGCAGTGGACTAGCGGGGGCCTACGAGCAGTACTTC. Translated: CASSGLAGAYEQYF.

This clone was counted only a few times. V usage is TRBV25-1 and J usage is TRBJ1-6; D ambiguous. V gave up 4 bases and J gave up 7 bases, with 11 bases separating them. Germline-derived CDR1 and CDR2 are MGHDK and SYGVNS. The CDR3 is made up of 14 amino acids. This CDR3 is CASSASMENSPLHF. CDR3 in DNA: TGTGCCAGCAGTGCGTCGATGGAGAATTCACCCCTCCACTTT.

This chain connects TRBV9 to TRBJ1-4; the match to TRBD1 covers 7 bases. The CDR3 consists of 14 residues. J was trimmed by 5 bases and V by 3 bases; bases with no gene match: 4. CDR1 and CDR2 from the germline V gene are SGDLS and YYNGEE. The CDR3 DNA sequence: TGTGCCAGCAGCGGACAGGGTTCGAATGAAAAACTGTTTTTT. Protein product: CASSGQGSNEKLFF.

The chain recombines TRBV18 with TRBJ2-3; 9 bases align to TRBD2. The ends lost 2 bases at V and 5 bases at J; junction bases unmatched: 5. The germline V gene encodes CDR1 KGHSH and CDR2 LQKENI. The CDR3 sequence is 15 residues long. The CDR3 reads CASSPILAGKDTQYF. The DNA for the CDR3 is TGTGCCAGCTCACCAATCCTAGCGGGGAAAGATACGCAGTATTTT.

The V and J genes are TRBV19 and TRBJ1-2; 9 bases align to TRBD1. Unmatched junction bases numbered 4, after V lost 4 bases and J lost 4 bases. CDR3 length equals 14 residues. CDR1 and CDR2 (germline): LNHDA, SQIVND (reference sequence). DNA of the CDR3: TGTGCCAGTAGTACCGGGACAGGGACCTATGGCTACACCTTC. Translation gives CASSTGTGTYGYTF.